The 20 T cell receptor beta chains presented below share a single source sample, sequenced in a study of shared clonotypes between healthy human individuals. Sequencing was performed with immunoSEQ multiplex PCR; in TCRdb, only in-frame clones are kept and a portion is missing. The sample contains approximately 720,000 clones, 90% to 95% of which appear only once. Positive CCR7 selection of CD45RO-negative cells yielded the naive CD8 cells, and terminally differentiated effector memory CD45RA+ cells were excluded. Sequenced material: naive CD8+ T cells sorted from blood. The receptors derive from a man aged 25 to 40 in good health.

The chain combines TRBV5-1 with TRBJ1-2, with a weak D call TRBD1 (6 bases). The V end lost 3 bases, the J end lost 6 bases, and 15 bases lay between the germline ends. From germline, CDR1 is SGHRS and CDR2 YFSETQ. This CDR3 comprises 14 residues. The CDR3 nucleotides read TGCGCCAGCAGCTGGGCGGGGGCCGGCGATGGCTACACCTTC. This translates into CASSWAGAGDGYTF.

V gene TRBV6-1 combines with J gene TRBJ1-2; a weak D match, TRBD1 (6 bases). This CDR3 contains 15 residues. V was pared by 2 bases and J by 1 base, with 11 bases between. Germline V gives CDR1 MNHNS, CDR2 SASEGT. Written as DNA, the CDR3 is TGTGCCAGCAGTGAATGGGGGGCGTTTAACTATGGCTACACCTTC. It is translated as CASSEWGAFNYGYTF.

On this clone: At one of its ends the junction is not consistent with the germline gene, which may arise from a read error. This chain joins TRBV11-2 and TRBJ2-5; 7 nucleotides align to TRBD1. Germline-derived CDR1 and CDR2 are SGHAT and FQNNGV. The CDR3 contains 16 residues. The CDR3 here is CASSLDPGGFGETQYF. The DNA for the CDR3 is TGTGCCAGCAGCCTAGATCCAGGGGGATTCGGAGAGACCCAGTACTTC.

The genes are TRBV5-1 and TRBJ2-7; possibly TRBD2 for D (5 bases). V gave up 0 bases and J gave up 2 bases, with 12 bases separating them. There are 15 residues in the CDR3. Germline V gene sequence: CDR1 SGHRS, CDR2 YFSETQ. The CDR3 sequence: CASSLASRGTYEQYF. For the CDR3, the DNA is TGCGCCAGCAGCTTGGCCTCTCGGGGAACCTACGAGCAGTACTTC.

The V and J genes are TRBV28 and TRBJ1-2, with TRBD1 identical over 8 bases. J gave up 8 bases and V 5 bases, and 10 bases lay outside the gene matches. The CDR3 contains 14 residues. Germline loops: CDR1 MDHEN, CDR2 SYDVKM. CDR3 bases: TGTGCCAGCAGTCCCCGGACAGGGATGAGCGGCTACACCTTC. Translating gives CASSPRTGMSGYTF.

CDR3 nucleotide sequence: TGTGCCAGCGAGGGGAGGGCCCACGGGGAGCTGTTTTTT. Protein product: CASEGRAHGELFF. The J gene is TRBJ2-2, the V gene TRBV9, with 7 bases that match TRBD2. V was clipped by 7 bases and J by 7 bases; unmatched bases: 7. This CDR3 comprises 13 residues. CDR1 SGDLS and CDR2 YYNGEE come from the germline V gene.

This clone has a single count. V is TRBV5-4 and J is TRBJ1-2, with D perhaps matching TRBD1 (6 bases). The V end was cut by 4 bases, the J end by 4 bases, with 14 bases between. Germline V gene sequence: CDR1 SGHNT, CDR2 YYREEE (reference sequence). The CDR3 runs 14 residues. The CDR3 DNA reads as TGTGCCAGCAGCCCAGGGGAAACCTTCTATGGCTACACCTTC. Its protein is CASSPGETFYGYTF.

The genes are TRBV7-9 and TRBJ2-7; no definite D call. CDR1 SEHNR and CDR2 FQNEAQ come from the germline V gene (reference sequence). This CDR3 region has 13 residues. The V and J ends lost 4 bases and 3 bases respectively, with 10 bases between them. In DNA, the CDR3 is TGTGCCAGCAGCTCCTACCGAAGCTACGAGCAGTACTTC. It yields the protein CASSSYRSYEQYF. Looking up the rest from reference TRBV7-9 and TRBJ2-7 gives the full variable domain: DTGVSQNPRHKITKRGQNVTFRCDPISEHNRLYWYRQTLGQGPEFLTYFQNEAQLEKSRLLSDRFSAERPKGSFSTLEIQRTEQGDSAMYLCASSSYRSYEQYFGPGTRLTVT.

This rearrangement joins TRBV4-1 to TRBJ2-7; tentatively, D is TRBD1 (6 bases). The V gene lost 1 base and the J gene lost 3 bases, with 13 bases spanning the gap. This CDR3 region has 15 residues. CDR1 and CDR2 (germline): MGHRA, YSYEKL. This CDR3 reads CASSQGPGVRYEQYF. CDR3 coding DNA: TGCGCCAGCAGCCAAGGTCCAGGGGTTCGCTACGAGCAGTACTTC.

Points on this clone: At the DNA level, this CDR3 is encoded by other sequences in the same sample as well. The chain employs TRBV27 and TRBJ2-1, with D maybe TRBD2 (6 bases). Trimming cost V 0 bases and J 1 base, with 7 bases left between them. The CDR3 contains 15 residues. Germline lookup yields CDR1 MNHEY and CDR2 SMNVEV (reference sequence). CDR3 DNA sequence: TGTGCCAGCAGTTTATCGGGAGGTTCCTACAATGAGCAGTTCTTC. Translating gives CASSLSGGSYNEQFF.

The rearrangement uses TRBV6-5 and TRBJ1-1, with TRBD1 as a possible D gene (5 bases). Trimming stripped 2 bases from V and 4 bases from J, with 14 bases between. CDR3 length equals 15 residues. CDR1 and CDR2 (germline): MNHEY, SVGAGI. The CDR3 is CASSYGLGGRTEAFF. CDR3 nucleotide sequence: TGTGCCAGCAGTTACGGTTTGGGGGGTCGCACTGAAGCTTTCTTT.

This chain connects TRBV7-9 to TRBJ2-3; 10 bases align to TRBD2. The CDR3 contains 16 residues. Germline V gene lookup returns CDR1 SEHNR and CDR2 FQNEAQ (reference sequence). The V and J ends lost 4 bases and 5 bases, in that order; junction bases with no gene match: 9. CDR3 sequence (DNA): TGTGCCAGCAGCTACACCCTAGCGGGGGTGGGAGATACGCAGTATTTT. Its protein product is CASSYTLAGVGDTQYF.

This CDR3 is CASSEEREGPHEQYF. The CDR3 region has the DNA TGTGCCAGCAGTGAGGAGCGGGAGGGACCCCACGAGCAGTACTTC. The chain carries TRBV4-2 and TRBJ2-7; 10 bases line up with TRBD2. The V segment lost 6 bases and the J segment 5 bases; nucleotides outside the gene matches: 10. Germline V gene data show CDR1 as LGHNA and CDR2 as YNFKEQ. The CDR3 loop spans 15 amino acids.

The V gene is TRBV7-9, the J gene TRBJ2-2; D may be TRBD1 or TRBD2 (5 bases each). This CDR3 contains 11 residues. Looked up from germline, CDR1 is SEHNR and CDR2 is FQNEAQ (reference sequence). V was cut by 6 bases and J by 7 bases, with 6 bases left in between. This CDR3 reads CASRGVGELFF. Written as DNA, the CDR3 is TGTGCCAGCAGGGGGGTCGGGGAGCTGTTTTTT.

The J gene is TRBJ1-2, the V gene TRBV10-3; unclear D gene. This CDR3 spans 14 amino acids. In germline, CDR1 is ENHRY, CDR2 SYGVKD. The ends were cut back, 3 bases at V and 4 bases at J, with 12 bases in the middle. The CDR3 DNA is TGTGCCATCAGTGATGGTTCTGCCCCCTATGGCTACACCTTC. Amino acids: CAISDGSAPYGYTF.

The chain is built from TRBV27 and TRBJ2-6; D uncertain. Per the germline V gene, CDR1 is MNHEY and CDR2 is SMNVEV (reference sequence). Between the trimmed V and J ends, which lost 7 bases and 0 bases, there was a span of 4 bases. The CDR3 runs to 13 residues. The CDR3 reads CASTGSGANVLTF. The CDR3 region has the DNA TGTGCCAGCACCGGCTCTGGGGCCAACGTCCTGACTTTC.

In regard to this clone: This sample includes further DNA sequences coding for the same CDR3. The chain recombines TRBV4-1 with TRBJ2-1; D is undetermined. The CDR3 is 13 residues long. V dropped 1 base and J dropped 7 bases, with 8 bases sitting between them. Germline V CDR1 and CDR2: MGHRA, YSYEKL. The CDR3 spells CASSQVFGNEQFF. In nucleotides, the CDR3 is TGCGCCAGCAGCCAAGTCTTTGGTAATGAGCAGTTCTTC.

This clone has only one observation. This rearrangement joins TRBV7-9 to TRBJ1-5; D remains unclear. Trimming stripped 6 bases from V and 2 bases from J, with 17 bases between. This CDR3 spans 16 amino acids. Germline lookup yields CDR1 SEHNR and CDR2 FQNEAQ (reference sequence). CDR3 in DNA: TGTGCCAGCAGACCAAATGTTGGGCTGGGCAATCAGCCCCAGCATTTT. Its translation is CASRPNVGLGNQPQHF.

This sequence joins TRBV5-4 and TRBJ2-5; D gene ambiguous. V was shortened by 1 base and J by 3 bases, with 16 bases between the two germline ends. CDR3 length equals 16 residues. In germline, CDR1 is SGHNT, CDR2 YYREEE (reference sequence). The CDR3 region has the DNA TGTGCCAGCAGCTTGCCTGTCTATACCGGTAAAGAGACCCAGTACTTC. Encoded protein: CASSLPVYTGKETQYF.

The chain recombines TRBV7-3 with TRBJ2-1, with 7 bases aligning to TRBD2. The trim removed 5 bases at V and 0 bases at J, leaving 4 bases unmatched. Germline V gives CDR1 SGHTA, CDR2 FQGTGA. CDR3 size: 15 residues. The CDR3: CASSQAGSSYNEQFF. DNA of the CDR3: TGTGCCAGCAGCCAAGCGGGAAGCTCCTACAATGAGCAGTTCTTC.